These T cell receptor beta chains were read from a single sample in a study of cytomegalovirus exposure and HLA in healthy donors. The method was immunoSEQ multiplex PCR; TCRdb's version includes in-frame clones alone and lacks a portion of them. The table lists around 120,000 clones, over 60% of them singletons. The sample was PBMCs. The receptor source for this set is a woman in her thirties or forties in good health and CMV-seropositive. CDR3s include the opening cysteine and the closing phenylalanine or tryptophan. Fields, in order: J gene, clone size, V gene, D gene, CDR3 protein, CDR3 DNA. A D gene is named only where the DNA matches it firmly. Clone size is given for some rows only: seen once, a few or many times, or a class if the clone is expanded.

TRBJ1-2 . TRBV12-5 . CASGPPTGWGYTF TGTGCTAGTGGACCTCCTACAGGATGGGGCTACACCTTC
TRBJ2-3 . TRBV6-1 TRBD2 CASQTGTSGGDTQYF TGTGCCAGCCAAACAGGGACTAGCGGGGGCGATACGCAGTATTTT
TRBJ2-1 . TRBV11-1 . CASSPLAGSYNEQFF TGTGCCAGCAGCCCCTTGGCGGGGTCCTACAATGAGCAGTTCTTC
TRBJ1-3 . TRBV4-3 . CASSQAIRGNTIYF TGCGCCAGCAGCCAGGCCATTCGGGGGAACACCATATATTTT
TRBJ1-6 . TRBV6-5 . CASRIGGDNNSPLHF TGTGCCAGCAGGATTGGGGGGGATAATAATTCACCCCTCCACTTT
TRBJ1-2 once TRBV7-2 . CASAYQARTDDGYTF TGTGCCAGCGCTTACCAAGCCCGGACAGACGATGGCTACACCTTC
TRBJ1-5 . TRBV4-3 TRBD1 CASSPYRGWSQPQHF TGCGCCAGCAGCCCCTACAGGGGTTGGAGTCAGCCCCAGCATTTT
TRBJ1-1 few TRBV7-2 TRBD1 CASSSDRGIEAFF TGTGCCAGCAGCTCGGACAGGGGGATTGAAGCTTTCTTT
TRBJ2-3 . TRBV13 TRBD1 CASSFKGATDTQYF TGTGCCAGCAGCTTTAAGGGGGCCACAGATACGCAGTATTTT
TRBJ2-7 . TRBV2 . CASMVATASYEQYF TGTGCCAGCATGGTAGCGACGGCTTCCTACGAGCAGTACTTC
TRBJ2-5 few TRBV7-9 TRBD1 CASSFGTGVLETQYF TGTGCCAGCAGCTTCGGGACAGGGGTTCTAGAGACCCAGTACTTC
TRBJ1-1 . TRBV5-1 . CASSLVAGAGDTEAFF TGCGCCAGCAGCTTGGTTGCAGGGGCAGGGGACACTGAAGCTTTCTTT
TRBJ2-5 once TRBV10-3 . CAISEDGRVGETQYF TGTGCCATCAGTGAAGATGGCAGGGTCGGAGAGACCCAGTACTTC
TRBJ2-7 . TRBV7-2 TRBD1 CASSLGQGRTYEQYF TGTGCCAGCAGCTTGGGACAGGGGAGGACCTACGAGCAGTACTTC
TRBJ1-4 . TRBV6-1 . CASSERREPVELFF TGTGCCAGCAGTGAAAGGAGAGAGCCCGTAGAACTGTTTTTT
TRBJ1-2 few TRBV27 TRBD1 CASSFIQGGDGYTF TGTGCCAGCAGTTTTATACAGGGGGGGGATGGCTACACCTTC
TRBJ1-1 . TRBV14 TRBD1 CASSQETGWNTEAFF TGTGCCAGCAGCCAAGAGACAGGGTGGAACACTGAAGCTTTCTTT
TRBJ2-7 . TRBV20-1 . CSPRQGSEQYF TGCAGTCCCCGTCAGGGGTCGGAGCAGTACTTC
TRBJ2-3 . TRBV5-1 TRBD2 CASSSSGGTDTQYF TGCGCCAGCAGCTCTAGCGGGGGCACAGATACGCAGTATTTT
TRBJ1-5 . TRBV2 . CASSQGVVYSNQPQHF TGTGCCAGCAGCCAAGGGGTGGTATATAGCAATCAGCCCCAGCATTTT
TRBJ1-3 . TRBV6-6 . CASSDGGAAGNTIYF TGTGCCAGCAGTGACGGGGGGGCTGCGGGAAACACCATATATTTT
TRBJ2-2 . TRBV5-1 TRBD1 CASSWNRDRGRTGELFF TGCGCCAGCAGCTGGAACCGGGACAGGGGTCGTACCGGGGAGCTGTTTTTT
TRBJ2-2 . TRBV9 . CASSVGTVVTGELFF TGTGCCAGCAGCGTTGGGACTGTAGTTACCGGGGAGCTGTTTTTT
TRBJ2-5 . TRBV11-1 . CASSFPSSQETQYF TGTGCCAGCAGCTTCCCTAGCAGCCAAGAGACCCAGTACTTC
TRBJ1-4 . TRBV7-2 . CASSLMRGTNEKLFF TGTGCCAGCAGCCTGATGCGGGGGACCAATGAAAAACTGTTTTTT
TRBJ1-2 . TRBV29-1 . CSVVTGANYGYTF TGCAGCGTTGTAACAGGAGCTAACTATGGCTACACCTTC
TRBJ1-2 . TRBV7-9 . CASSPRESYGYTF TGTGCCAGCAGCCCCCGGGAGAGCTATGGCTACACCTTC
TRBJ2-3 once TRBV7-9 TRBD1 CASGQVLGTDTQYF TGTGCCAGCGGACAGGTACTCGGAACAGATACGCAGTATTTT
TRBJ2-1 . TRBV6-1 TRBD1 CASSGGQGRVYEQFF TGTGCCAGCAGTGGGGGACAGGGGAGGGTTTATGAGCAGTTCTTC